The 31 T cell receptor beta chains listed next were all sequenced from one sample in a study of OX40 agonist ivuxolimab in advanced cancers. The protocol was immunoSEQ multiplex PCR, while the TCRdb copy is restricted to in-frame clones and leaves out a portion. The top ten clones hold about 1.5% of a sample with 95,000 to 100,000 clones, less than 95% of them seen once. Source: CD4+ or CD8+ T cells sorted from blood, taken in a trial of the OX40 agonist ivuxolimab. These receptors originate from an adult with an advanced solid tumor such as melanoma, head and neck, liver or kidney cancer.

V and J are TRBV28 and TRBJ1-5; no firm D call. CDR3 length: 11 amino acids. V shed 6 bases and J shed 4 bases, with 4 bases lying between them. The germline gives CDR1 MDHEN, CDR2 SYDVKM. CDR3 residues: CASSPNQPQHF. DNA of the CDR3: TGTGCCAGCAGCCCTAATCAGCCCCAGCATTTT.

The chain joins TRBV4-3 to TRBJ2-7, with D possibly called TRBD1 or TRBD2 (5 bases each). The germline V gene encodes CDR1 LGHNA and CDR2 YSLEER. The CDR3 covers 14 residues. The germline V and J ends were trimmed by 4 bases and 0 bases, with 10 bases remaining between them. The CDR3 here is CASSRGRFSYEQYF. The CDR3, as DNA: TGCGCCAGCAGCCGGGGACGGTTCTCCTACGAGCAGTACTTC.

Here the CDR3 DNA reads TGCGCCAGCAGCCTCACCTCGGGCAATCAGCCCCAGCATTTT. Its translation is CASSLTSGNQPQHF. The gene calls are TRBV5-1 and TRBJ1-5; D gene ambiguous. In germline, CDR1 is SGHRS, CDR2 YFSETQ. V was clipped by 4 bases and J by 2 bases, with 10 bases between them. The CDR3 is 14 amino acids.

The table lists this clone with a count of one. This chain uses TRBV28 with TRBJ1-5; D possibly corresponds to TRBD1 (5 bases). From germline, CDR1 is MDHEN and CDR2 SYDVKM. V lost 8 bases and J lost 7, with 18 bases in between. The CDR3 spans 14 residues. The CDR3 loop reads CASGRSGGSQPQHF. DNA of the CDR3: TGTGCCAGCGGGAGATCGGGGGGGTCGCAGCCCCAGCATTTT.

The gene calls are TRBV28 and TRBJ2-5, with 8 nucleotides matching TRBD1. Germline V lookup: CDR1 MDHEN, CDR2 SYDVKM. This CDR3 spans 15 amino acids. After removal of 5 bases from V and 7 bases from J, the junction contained 12 bases not matched to a gene. Here the CDR3 reads CASSPDRGLSGTQYF. The CDR3 region has the DNA TGTGCCAGCAGTCCCGACAGGGGCTTATCGGGGACCCAGTACTTC.

The chain carries TRBV11-2 and TRBJ2-5; tentatively, D is TRBD2 (5 bases). V was pared by 5 bases and J by 5 bases, with 15 bases between. The germline CDR1 and CDR2 sequences are SGHAT and FQNNGV. The CDR3 has 14 amino acids. CDR3 in amino acids: CASSPRTRTETQYF. CDR3 sequence (DNA): TGTGCCAGCAGCCCCAGAACTAGGACCGAGACCCAGTACTTC.

Only one count was recorded for this clone. The rearrangement joins TRBV2 to TRBJ2-2; D may be TRBD1 (6 bases). V lost 7 bases and J 6 bases, leaving 15 bases between the germline ends. CDR1 SNHLY and CDR2 FYNNEI come from the germline V gene. The CDR3 loop spans 14 amino acids. In DNA, the CDR3 is TGTGCCAGCAACTTCCAACAGGGCGCCGGGGAGCTGTTTTTT. Translation: CASNFQQGAGELFF.

This chain connects TRBV7-3 to TRBJ2-1; D call uncertain. Per the germline V gene, CDR1 is SGHTA and CDR2 is FQGTGA. CDR3 size: 13 residues. The V end lost 2 bases, the J end lost 6 bases, and 8 bases lay between the germline ends. Here the CDR3 reads CASSLPSSNEQFF. CDR3 in DNA: TGTGCCAGCAGCTTACCTAGTTCCAATGAGCAGTTCTTC.

Note on this clone: Germline is not matched at one junction end, which may reflect a read error. The rearrangement links TRBV19 to TRBJ2-1; D possibly corresponds to TRBD2 (6 bases). The CDR3 sequence is 14 residues long. CDR1 LNHDA and CDR2 SQIVND come from the germline V gene (reference sequence). CDR3 loop: CASNGGISHNEQFF. As DNA, the CDR3 is TGTGCCAGTAACGGCGGGATCTCCCACAATGAGCAGTTCTTC.

V and J are TRBV30 and TRBJ1-1, with D perhaps TRBD1 (6 bases). This CDR3 has 12 residues. Between the trimmed V and J ends, which lost 1 base and 6 bases, there was a span of 9 bases. Germline lookup yields CDR1 GTSNPN and CDR2 SVGIG (reference sequence). Here the CDR3 reads CAWSDRAPEAFF. CDR3 nucleotides: TGTGCCTGGAGTGACAGGGCCCCTGAAGCTTTCTTT.

The J gene is TRBJ1-2, the V gene TRBV19; D gene unclear. V was pared by 6 bases and J by 8 bases, with 25 bases between. Germline V gene data show CDR1 as LNHDA and CDR2 as SQIVND (reference sequence). The CDR3 consists of 16 residues. The CDR3 here is CASSNGWAGKEVGYTF. The DNA of the CDR3 is TGTGCCAGTAGCAACGGGTGGGCAGGAAAAGAGGTGGGCTACACCTTC.

V gene TRBV2 combines with J gene TRBJ2-5; TRBD1 aligns across 8 bases. Trimming took 7 bases from V and 5 from J; bases not matched to a gene: 9. There are 14 residues in the CDR3. The germline gives CDR1 SNHLY, CDR2 FYNNEI. The CDR3 bases are TGTGCCAGCACCCGGGACAGGACTGTCGAGACCCAGTACTTC. Encoded protein: CASTRDRTVETQYF.

This clone was counted once. The chain's CDR3 is CASSPGKKMSYEQYF. The CDR3 DNA reads TGTGCCAGCTCACCAGGGAAAAAGATGTCCTACGAGCAGTACTTC. The gene calls are TRBV18 and TRBJ2-7; D uncertain. V lost 2 bases and J lost 1, with 12 bases in between. The CDR3 is 15 amino acids. Germline values: CDR1 KGHSH, CDR2 LQKENI.

This clone turned up a few times. This chain uses TRBV4-3 with TRBJ2-7, with 8 bases fitting TRBD2. Germline CDR1 LGHNA, CDR2 YSLEER. The CDR3 totals 15 residues. Losses at the gene ends were 1 base for V and 4 bases for J; bases not matched to a gene: 6. CDR3 in DNA: TGCGCCAGCAGCCAAGTCGCGGGAGGTGCGTACGAGCAGTACTTC. It codes for CASSQVAGGAYEQYF.

V gene TRBV7-9 combines with J gene TRBJ1-1, with 8 bases matching TRBD1. V trimming: 5 bases; J trimming: 0 bases; junction bases outside the gene matches: 11. Germline V gives CDR1 SEHNR, CDR2 FQNEAQ (reference sequence). The CDR3 contains 17 residues. CDR3: CASSPGGPSVLNTEAFF. CDR3 DNA sequence: TGTGCCAGCAGCCCAGGGGGCCCGTCTGTCCTGAACACTGAAGCTTTCTTT.

The V call is TRBV15, the J call TRBJ2-3; TRBD2 aligns across 8 bases. CDR1 LNHNV and CDR2 YYDKDF come from the germline V gene (reference sequence). The V and J ends lost 0 bases and 6 bases, in that order; junction bases with no gene match: 5. This CDR3 region has 15 residues. The chain's CDR3 is CATSRDGLARDTQYF. The CDR3 bases are TGTGCCACCAGCAGAGACGGACTAGCCCGGGATACGCAGTATTTT.

V gene TRBV10-2 combines with J gene TRBJ1-1; D gene unclear. V dropped 3 bases and J dropped 2 bases, with 13 bases sitting between them. In germline, CDR1 is WSHSY, CDR2 SAAADI. There are 15 residues in the CDR3. CDR3 DNA sequence: TGCGCCAGCAGTGAAAAGAGGGCCAGAAACACTGAAGCTTTCTTT. Its translation is CASSEKRARNTEAFF.

The chain employs TRBV28 and TRBJ1-1; 8 positions agree with TRBD1. The CDR3 runs to 14 residues. After removal of 10 bases from V and 1 base from J, the junction contained 8 bases not matched to a gene. Germline-derived CDR1 and CDR2 are MDHEN and SYDVKM. CDR3 amino acids: CAIGVQGANTEAFF. The CDR3, as DNA: TGTGCCATCGGGGTTCAGGGGGCGAACACTGAAGCTTTCTTT.

This chain joins TRBV19 and TRBJ1-2, with TRBD1 as a possible D gene (5 bases). Trimming shortened V by 10 bases and J by 0 bases, and 12 bases separated the two germline ends. Germline CDR1 LNHDA, CDR2 SQIVND (reference sequence). The CDR3 spans 13 residues. The CDR3 loop is CATRAGTNYGYTF. CDR3 nucleotides: TGTGCCACCAGGGCTGGAACTAACTATGGCTACACCTTC. Full variable domain (missing parts from reference TRBV19 and TRBJ1-2): DGGITQSPKYLFRKEGQNVTLSCEQNLNHDAMYWYRQDPGQGLRLIYYSQIVNDFQKGDIAEGYSVSREKKESFPLTVTSAQKNPTAFYLCATRAGTNYGYTFGSGTRLTVV.

This chain connects TRBV11-3 to TRBJ2-1; no clear D. Germline V gene sequence: CDR1 SGHNT, CDR2 YENEEA. V shed 1 base and J shed 4 bases, with 8 bases lying between them. There are 14 residues in the CDR3. In nucleotides, the CDR3 is TGTGCCAGCAGCTTAGTTTCTGCTTACAATGAGCAGTTCTTC. The encoded protein is CASSLVSAYNEQFF.

This chain uses TRBV4-1 with TRBJ2-7; no reliable D call. The V and J ends lost 6 bases and 7 bases respectively, with 16 bases between them. The CDR3 covers 13 residues. The germline V gene has CDR1 MGHRA and CDR2 YSYEKL. CDR3 loop: CASSILGAREQYF. The CDR3, as DNA: TGCGCCAGCAGTATCTTAGGCGCGAGGGAGCAGTACTTC.

V usage is TRBV4-2 and J usage is TRBJ2-7, with 11 nucleotides matching TRBD1. From germline, CDR1 is LGHNA and CDR2 YNFKEQ. With V trimmed by 3 bases and J by 5 bases, 6 bases remained unmatched. CDR3 length: 15 amino acids. CDR3 region: CASSQDRGLGNEQYF. CDR3 sequence (DNA): TGTGCCAGCAGCCAGGACAGGGGGCTTGGGAACGAGCAGTACTTC.

This clone was observed once. This chain connects TRBV11-2 to TRBJ2-2, with TRBD1 matching 7 bases. With V trimmed by 6 bases and J by 7 bases, 14 bases remained unmatched. From germline, CDR1 is SGHAT and CDR2 FQNNGV. The CDR3 totals 16 residues. The CDR3 nucleotides are TGTGCCAGCAGGCAGTTCAGGGGGAGCAGGGGCGGGGAGCTGTTTTTT. Its protein is CASRQFRGSRGGELFF.

The chain is built from TRBV19 and TRBJ2-6; tentative D call: TRBD2 (5 bases). Trimming cost V 3 bases and J 0 bases, with 6 bases left between them. From germline, CDR1 is LNHDA and CDR2 SQIVND (reference sequence). This CDR3 has 15 amino acids. The CDR3 loop reads CASSISASGANVLTF. Here the CDR3 DNA reads TGTGCCAGTAGTATTAGCGCCTCTGGGGCCAACGTCCTGACTTTC.

The V gene is TRBV30, the J gene TRBJ2-5; D possibly corresponds to TRBD2 (5 bases). This CDR3 has 12 amino acids. Trimming left V 1 base short and J 4 bases short, with 7 bases between. Germline lookup yields CDR1 GTSNPN and CDR2 SVGIG (reference sequence). For the CDR3, the DNA is TGTGCCTGGAGTGAGGGAGCAGAGACCCAGTACTTC. This encodes CAWSEGAETQYF.

The chain couples TRBV10-3 to TRBJ1-5, with TRBD1 matching 8 bases. J lost 4 bases, V lost 0 bases, and 2 bases had no gene match. CDR1 is ENHRY and CDR2 is SYGVKD in the germline V gene. The CDR3 contains 15 residues. The CDR3 loop reads CAISESRQGNQPQHF. DNA for the CDR3: TGTGCCATCAGTGAGTCGAGACAGGGGAATCAGCCCCAGCATTTT.

The V and J genes are TRBV6-1 and TRBJ1-6, with 7 bases matching TRBD1. CDR1 and CDR2 from the germline V gene are MNHNS and SASEGT. Losses at the gene ends were 6 bases for V and 16 bases for J; bases not matched to a gene: 18. This CDR3 has 15 amino acids. The CDR3 is CASRSPGQLGRGLHF. For the CDR3, the DNA is TGTGCCAGCAGGTCACCGGGACAGCTCGGTCGGGGACTCCACTTT.

This rearrangement joins TRBV2 to TRBJ2-7, with D perhaps TRBD1 or TRBD2 (5 bases each). This CDR3 contains 13 residues. V lost 7 bases, J lost 4 bases, and 14 bases lay in between. Germline CDR1 SNHLY, CDR2 FYNNEI. CDR3: CASNPIGGYEQYF. CDR3 coding DNA: TGTGCCAGCAACCCCATTGGGGGTTACGAGCAGTACTTC.

For this clone: Other DNA sequences of this sample code for an identical CDR3. The rearrangement links TRBV7-9 to TRBJ2-3; D is uncertain. This CDR3 spans 12 amino acids. Germline V gene data show CDR1 as SEHNR and CDR2 as FQNEAQ (reference sequence). The V and J ends lost 2 bases and 5 bases respectively, with 5 bases between them. The CDR3 DNA sequence: TGTGCCAGCAGCTTAATAGGAGATACGCAGTATTTT. This translates into CASSLIGDTQYF.

This chain uses TRBV7-2 with TRBJ2-3, with TRBD2 as a possible D gene (6 bases). V was pared by 5 bases and J by 0 bases, with 21 bases between. CDR1 SGHTA and CDR2 FQGNSA come from the germline V gene. The CDR3 sequence is 18 residues long. As DNA, the CDR3 is TGTGCCAGCAGCCCCGGGTTCCACCGGGACTCAAGCACAGATACGCAGTATTTT. This encodes CASSPGFHRDSSTDTQYF.

The V gene is TRBV2, the J gene TRBJ1-2; the D gene is possibly TRBD1 (6 bases). Trimming took 4 bases from V and 2 from J, leaving 14 bases between them. This CDR3 contains 15 residues. The V gene's germline CDR1 is SNHLY and CDR2 FYNNEI. The CDR3 reads CASSAFGQLNYGYTF. The CDR3 DNA sequence: TGTGCCAGCAGTGCTTTTGGACAGTTGAACTATGGCTACACCTTC.